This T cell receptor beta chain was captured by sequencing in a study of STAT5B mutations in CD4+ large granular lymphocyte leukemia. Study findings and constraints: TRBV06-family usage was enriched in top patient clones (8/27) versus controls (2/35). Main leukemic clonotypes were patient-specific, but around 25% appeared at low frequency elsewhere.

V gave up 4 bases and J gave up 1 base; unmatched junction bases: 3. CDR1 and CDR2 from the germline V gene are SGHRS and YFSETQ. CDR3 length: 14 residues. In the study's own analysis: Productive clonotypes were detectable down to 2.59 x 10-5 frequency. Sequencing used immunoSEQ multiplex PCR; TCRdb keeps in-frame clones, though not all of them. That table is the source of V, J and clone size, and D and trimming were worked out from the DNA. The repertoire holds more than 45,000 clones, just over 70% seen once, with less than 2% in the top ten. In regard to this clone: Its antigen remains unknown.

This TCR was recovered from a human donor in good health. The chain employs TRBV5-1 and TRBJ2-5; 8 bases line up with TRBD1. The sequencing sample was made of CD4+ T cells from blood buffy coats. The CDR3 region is CASSRGQVQETQYF. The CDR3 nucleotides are TGCGCCAGCAGCAGGGGACAGGTCCAAGAGACCCAGTACTTC.